These 3 T cell receptor beta chains came from one sample sequenced in a study of PD-L1 blockade in urothelial cancer. As to time point: pretreatment peripheral blood. The data were produced by immunoSEQ multiplex PCR, yet TCRdb's version contains in-frame clones alone and is incomplete. In the table there are 45,000 to 55,000 clones, roughly 78% of which are singletons. This sample comprised PBMCs, obtained around atezolizumab (anti-PD-L1) treatment. The receptors come from a man between 70 and 80 years old with urothelial cancer.

The V call is TRBV5-1, the J call TRBJ2-2; 7 nucleotides align to TRBD2. V lost 4 bases, J lost 2 bases, and 2 bases stayed unmatched. CDR3 length: 14 residues. CDR1 SGHRS and CDR2 YFSETQ come from the germline V gene. For the CDR3, the DNA is TGCGCCAGCAGCCAGGGACTAAACACCGGGGAGCTGTTTTTT. Its protein product is CASSQGLNTGELFF. The variable domain in full, with the rest retrieved from reference TRBV5-1 and TRBJ2-2, is KAGVTQTPRYLIKTRGQQVTLSCSPISGHRSVSWYQQTPGQGLQFLFEYFSETQRNKGNFPGRFSGRQFSNSRSEMNVSTLELGDSALYLCASSQGLNTGELFFGEGSRLTVL.

J is TRBJ2-1 and V is TRBV19; TRBD2 is a possible D gene (6 bases). The V gene lost 3 bases and the J gene lost 7 bases, with 19 bases spanning the gap. CDR3 length: 16 amino acids. CDR1 LNHDA and CDR2 SQIVND come from the germline V gene (reference sequence). The CDR3 DNA follows: TGTGCCAGTAGTATTCTGATCGGGGAGGTGAATAATGAGCAGTTCTTC. Translating it yields CASSILIGEVNNEQFF. Combining the CDR3 with reference TRBV19 and TRBJ2-1 gives the whole variable domain DGGITQSPKYLFRKEGQNVTLSCEQNLNHDAMYWYRQDPGQGLRLIYYSQIVNDFQKGDIAEGYSVSREKKESFPLTVTSAQKNPTAFYLCASSILIGEVNNEQFFGPGTRLTVL.

CDR3 sequence reads: CASSHHRTRREQYF. The CDR3 DNA follows: TGTGCCAGCAGTCACCATCGGACGCGGAGGGAGCAGTACTTC. V gene TRBV27 combines with J gene TRBJ2-7; D possibly corresponds to TRBD2 (5 bases). CDR3 size: 14 residues. V dropped 5 bases and J dropped 7 bases, with 18 bases sitting between them. Germline CDR1 reads MNHEY; CDR2 reads SMNVEV (reference sequence).